Given below is one T cell receptor (beta chain) in context. V lost 5 bases and J lost 12; bases outside the gene matches: 6. This CDR3 has 12 amino acids. Clones were sequenced by immunoSEQ multiplex PCR, and TCRdb holds only the in-frame ones, with some missing. The sample carries 260,000 or so clones, roughly 76% recorded once. The sample comes from a study of blood T cell repertoires in COVID-19. The receptor was derived from a woman at least 80 years old with COVID-19, enrolled during active disease. V and J are TRBV12-3 or TRBV12-4 and TRBJ1-4; 7 bases are a match to TRBD1. The specimen sequenced was peripheral blood. CDR3 DNA: TGTGCCAGCAGTCCCGGACAGGAAGAACTGTTTTTT. Its protein product is CASSPGQEELFF.